The next 32 T cell receptor beta chains were all read from a single sample in a study of neurological immune-mediated disorders. MiXCR, applied by TCRdb to the 5' RACE reads, yields one record per CDR3 protein. This table holds about 31,000 distinct CDR3 sequences, 13% found once. Sample time point: technical triplicate 2. The sequencing sample was made of CD4+ T cells from blood. The receptors originated from a female donor with HTLV-1-associated myelopathy (HAM/TSP).

This clonotype was observed a few times. The chain has TRBV3-1 and TRBJ2-7; the D is unclear. The V gene's germline CDR1 is LGHDT and CDR2 YNNKEL (reference sequence). The CDR3 extends over 14 amino acids. V lost 0 bases, J lost 5 bases, and 11 bases lay in between. The CDR3 loop reads CASSQDHVVDEQYF. For the CDR3, the DNA is TGTGCCAGCAGCCAAGACCACGTAGTCGACGAGCAGTACTTC.

This clonotype has a count of ten or more. The rearrangement links TRBV20-1 to TRBJ2-1; TRBD2 aligns across 10 bases. The trim removed 3 bases at V and 4 bases at J, leaving 6 bases unmatched. Germline V lookup: CDR1 DFQATT, CDR2 SNEGSKA (reference sequence). The CDR3 spans 15 residues. DNA of the CDR3: TGCAGTGCTAGCCACGGGACTAGCGTATACAATGAGCAGTTCTTC. Its translation: CSASHGTSVYNEQFF.

This clonotype occurred many times. The genes are TRBV3-1 and TRBJ1-4; TRBD1 is a possible D gene (5 bases). V lost 2 bases, J lost 6 bases, and 7 bases lay in between. In germline, CDR1 is LGHDT, CDR2 YNNKEL (reference sequence). CDR3 length equals 13 residues. CDR3 bases: TGTGCCAGCAGCCAATTCAGGGATGAAAAACTGTTTTTT. Its translation is CASSQFRDEKLFF.

This clonotype was recorded at least ten times. The genes are TRBV7-8 and TRBJ2-1; D possibly corresponds to TRBD2 (6 bases). The CDR3 spans 13 residues. In germline, CDR1 is SGHVS, CDR2 FQNEAQ. Trimming pared 5 bases from V and 4 bases from J, leaving 9 bases between. The CDR3 sequence: CASSPGTYNEQFF. In nucleotides, the CDR3 is TGTGCCAGCAGCCCCGGGACTTACAATGAGCAGTTCTTC.

This clonotype occurred many times. V is TRBV24-1 and J is TRBJ2-3; 9 bases are a match to TRBD2. CDR3 size: 16 residues. Unmatched junction bases numbered 13, after V lost 7 bases and J lost 6 bases. Germline CDR1 KGHDR, CDR2 SFDVKD. CDR3 sequence: CATSDPAREGPDTQYF. CDR3 DNA sequence: TGTGCCACCAGCGATCCCGCGCGGGAGGGCCCGGATACGCAGTATTTT.

This clonotype was seen at least ten times. The chain combines TRBV12-5 with TRBJ1-6; 9 nucleotides match TRBD1. Trimming removed 6 bases from V and 9 bases from J; junction bases left unmatched: 12. Per germline, CDR1 LGHNT and CDR2 FRNRAP. This CDR3 spans 16 amino acids. In nucleotides, the CDR3 is TGTGCTAGTGGGACACCGGGACAGGGTGTCACTTCACCCCTCCACTTT. Encoded protein: CASGTPGQGVTSPLHF.

This clonotype was detected ten times or more. V gene TRBV29-1 combines with J gene TRBJ1-5; D is possibly TRBD1 (6 bases). V was clipped by 4 bases and J by 3 bases, with 13 bases between them. Germline CDR1 reads SQVTM; CDR2 reads ANQGSEA. CDR3 size: 14 residues. Here the CDR3 reads CSVGGQTSNQPQHF. The CDR3 coding sequence is TGCAGCGTTGGCGGACAGACCTCCAATCAGCCCCAGCATTTT.

This clonotype showed up many times. The V and J genes are TRBV7-8 and TRBJ1-1; 8 bases map to TRBD1. Losses at the gene ends were 5 bases for V and 7 bases for J; bases not matched to a gene: 9. The CDR3 totals 14 residues. Per germline, CDR1 SGHVS and CDR2 FQNEAQ. In DNA form, the CDR3 reads TGTGCCAGCAGCCCCCGGGGACAGGCCTATGAAGCTTTCTTT. Residues: CASSPRGQAYEAFF.

The table lists this clonotype with many counts. This rearrangement joins TRBV14 to TRBJ1-2; D is ambiguous. CDR3 length: 15 amino acids. Germline V gene sequence: CDR1 SGHDN, CDR2 FVKESK. The V end lost 1 base, the J end lost 8 bases, and 17 bases lay between the germline ends. In nucleotides, the CDR3 is TGTGCCAGCAGCCAAGGGGGTAGGACCTCCCCCGGCTACACCTTC. This translates into CASSQGGRTSPGYTF.

This clonotype was observed at least ten times. The chain combines TRBV11-2 with TRBJ1-1; the D is unclear. The CDR3 runs to 13 residues. The V and J ends lost 3 bases and 3 bases respectively, with 8 bases between them. Per the germline V gene, CDR1 is SGHAT and CDR2 is FQNNGV. CDR3 protein: CASSFKLDTEAFF. CDR3 coding DNA: TGTGCCAGCAGCTTCAAGTTGGACACTGAAGCTTTCTTT.

This clonotype was seen many times. V is TRBV3-1 and J is TRBJ2-7; tentatively, D is TRBD2 (6 bases). V was trimmed by 4 bases and J by 6 bases, leaving 10 bases between them. The germline CDR1 and CDR2 sequences are LGHDT and YNNKEL (reference sequence). The CDR3 consists of 12 residues. The CDR3 DNA is TGTGCCAGCAGCCCCGGGAGAAGCGAGCAGTACTTC. It codes for CASSPGRSEQYF.

This clonotype was seen many times. The rearrangement links TRBV7-9 to TRBJ1-4; 11 bases align to TRBD1. Losses at the gene ends were 5 bases for V and 6 bases for J; bases not matched to a gene: 2. Germline CDR1 SEHNR, CDR2 FQNEAQ (reference sequence). The CDR3 is made up of 14 amino acids. CDR3 region: CASSRTGGYEKLFF. CDR3 in DNA: TGTGCCAGCAGCCGGACAGGGGGCTATGAAAAACTGTTTTTT.

V and J are TRBV19 and TRBJ2-3; possible D gene TRBD2, 6 bases. Trimming removed 1 base from V and 4 bases from J, with 12 bases in between. Germline V gene sequence: CDR1 LNHDA, CDR2 SQIVND (reference sequence). CDR3 size: 15 residues. CDR3 residues: CASSIGRTTADTQYF. DNA of the CDR3: TGTGCCAGTAGTATAGGTCGGACTACAGCAGATACGCAGTATTTT.

This clonotype was seen repeatedly, ten times or more. The chain combines TRBV4-3 with TRBJ2-7, with D maybe TRBD1 (6 bases). The CDR3 extends over 13 amino acids. Germline V lookup: CDR1 LGHNA, CDR2 YSLEER. V lost 6 bases and J lost 6, with 15 bases in between. CDR3 loop: CASSRNRVREQYF. CDR3 in DNA: TGCGCCAGCAGTCGGAACAGGGTGCGCGAGCAGTACTTC.

In this sample, this clonotype turned up many times. The chain joins TRBV6-2 or TRBV6-3 to TRBJ2-7, with D tentatively TRBD1 (5 bases). Germline-derived CDR1 and CDR2 are MNHEY and SVGEGT. V shed 6 bases and J shed 1 base, with 10 bases lying between them. This CDR3 comprises 13 residues. Here the CDR3 reads CASRSTASYEQYF. The DNA for the CDR3 is TGTGCCAGCAGGTCGACAGCATCCTACGAGCAGTACTTC.

This clonotype occurred many times. The chain carries TRBV4-2 and TRBJ1-5; the D gene is possibly TRBD1 (6 bases). V lost 4 bases to trimming and J lost 3 bases, with 13 bases between them. The CDR3 length is 15 residues. Germline lookup yields CDR1 LGHNA and CDR2 YNFKEQ. CDR3: CASSRGQTDNQPQHF. In DNA, the CDR3 is TGTGCCAGCAGCCGTGGACAGACCGACAATCAGCCCCAGCATTTT.

This clonotype was detected ten times or more. The chain employs TRBV10-2 and TRBJ2-3; D is unclear. There are 13 residues in the CDR3. V was clipped by 7 bases and J by 0 bases, with 8 bases between them. Germline V gene data show CDR1 as WSHSY and CDR2 as SAAADI. CDR3 protein: CASMSASTDTQYF. The CDR3 region has the DNA TGCGCCAGCATGAGTGCTAGCACAGATACGCAGTATTTT.

The sample holds many counts of this clonotype. J is TRBJ2-7 and V is TRBV3-1; 11 bases agree with TRBD1. The CDR3 spans 16 residues. V lost 0 bases to trimming and J lost 2 bases; unmatched junction nucleotides: 3. Germline CDR1 and CDR2: LGHDT and YNNKEL (reference sequence). CDR3 residues: CASSQDWGQGAYEQYF. The DNA of the CDR3 is TGTGCCAGCAGCCAAGACTGGGGACAGGGGGCCTACGAGCAGTACTTC.

There are many counts of this clonotype. This chain links TRBV5-1 with TRBJ1-2, with 7 bases lining up with TRBD1. There are 13 residues in the CDR3. Per germline, CDR1 SGHRS and CDR2 YFSETQ. V lost 0 bases, J lost 7 bases, and 3 bases stayed unmatched. CDR3 bases: TGCGCCAGCAGCTTGGACAGGGACAGTGGCTACACCTTC. Its translation is CASSLDRDSGYTF. The full variable domain, with the rest looked up from reference TRBV5-1 and TRBJ1-2, is KAGVTQTPRYLIKTRGQQVTLSCSPISGHRSVSWYQQTPGQGLQFLFEYFSETQRNKGNFPGRFSGRQFSNSRSEMNVSTLELGDSALYLCASSLDRDSGYTFGSGTRLTVV.

This clonotype was seen many times. The chain carries TRBV5-1 and TRBJ1-2; maybe TRBD1 (6 bases). CDR1 is SGHRS and CDR2 is YFSETQ in the germline V gene. V gave up 0 bases and J gave up 3 bases, with 9 bases separating them. The length of the CDR3 is 14 residues. The CDR3 DNA follows: TGCGCCAGCAGCTTGGAGGGGGACGACTATGGCTACACCTTC. As protein: CASSLEGDDYGYTF. Using reference TRBV5-1 and TRBJ1-2 for the parts outside the CDR3, the full variable domain is KAGVTQTPRYLIKTRGQQVTLSCSPISGHRSVSWYQQTPGQGLQFLFEYFSETQRNKGNFPGRFSGRQFSNSRSEMNVSTLELGDSALYLCASSLEGDDYGYTFGSGTRLTVV.

Ten or more counts support this clonotype. The chain has TRBV6-1 and TRBJ1-2; the match to TRBD1 covers 7 bases. CDR1 is MNHNS, CDR2 SASEGT, per germline. J gave up 2 bases and V 4 bases, and 10 bases lay outside the gene matches. The CDR3 has 16 residues. The CDR3 sequence: CASSVNPGQRNYGYTF. CDR3 DNA: TGTGCCAGCAGTGTCAATCCGGGACAGAGGAACTATGGCTACACCTTC.

The J gene is TRBJ2-1, the V gene TRBV11-3, with D maybe TRBD2 (6 bases). Per the germline V gene, CDR1 is SGHNT and CDR2 is YENEEA. Trimming removed 10 bases from V and 7 bases from J, with 23 bases in between. The CDR3 is made up of 15 amino acids. CDR3 sequence: CANSLGGSVLNEQFF. The CDR3 bases are TGTGCCAACAGTTTAGGAGGGAGCGTTTTGAATGAGCAGTTCTTC.

The table lists this clonotype with many counts. V gene TRBV4-3 combines with J gene TRBJ2-7; a possible D gene is TRBD2 (5 bases). This CDR3 region has 14 residues. The germline V gene has CDR1 LGHNA and CDR2 YSLEER. Trimming removed 1 base from V and 2 bases from J, with 9 bases in between. CDR3 coding DNA: TGCGCCAGCAGCCAAGGGGAGAGCACCTACGAGCAGTACTTC. It translates to CASSQGESTYEQYF.

This clonotype was detected many times. This chain connects TRBV4-1 to TRBJ1-5; D remains unclear. The CDR3 length is 13 residues. The ends were cut back, 11 bases at V and 1 base at J, with 12 bases in the middle. Germline CDR1 reads MGHRA; CDR2 reads YSYEKL. CDR3: CAAGRSSNQPQHF. The DNA for the CDR3 is TGCGCCGCTGGACGGAGCAGCAATCAGCCCCAGCATTTT.

The genes are TRBV10-3 and TRBJ1-2, with D unclear. V lost 2 bases and J lost 4, with 5 bases in between. Germline V lookup: CDR1 ENHRY, CDR2 SYGVKD. The CDR3 totals 12 residues. CDR3 sequence reads: CAISEESYGYTF. The CDR3 coding sequence is TGTGCCATCAGTGAGGAATCCTATGGCTACACCTTC.

This clonotype was seen at least ten times. This chain connects TRBV20-1 to TRBJ2-3; TRBD1 agrees at 11 bases. V shed 4 bases, J shed 5 bases, and the junction held 5 bases outside the gene matches. This CDR3 is built from 14 residues. CDR1 DFQATT and CDR2 SNEGSKA come from the germline V gene (reference sequence). CDR3 loop: CSAKGQGGKDTQYF. The CDR3 nucleotides read TGCAGTGCTAAGGGACAGGGGGGGAAAGATACGCAGTATTTT.

This clonotype was counted at least ten times. A much bigger clone sits one base away, suggesting this may be a read error. The rearrangement uses TRBV5-1 and TRBJ2-3; TRBD2 might be the D (6 bases). The germline V gene has CDR1 SGHRS and CDR2 YFSETQ. V was clipped by 0 bases and J by 5 bases, with 22 bases between them. The CDR3 sequence is 18 residues long. In nucleotides, the CDR3 is TGCGCCAGCAGCTTGGACCCCCGATCGTGGTTGGGAGGAGATACGCAGTATTTT. Residues: CASSLDPRSWLGGDTQYF.

This clonotype was recorded at least ten times. This rearrangement joins TRBV9 to TRBJ2-5; 11 nucleotides align to TRBD2. CDR3 length: 14 residues. V was clipped by 4 bases and J by 3 bases; unmatched bases: 2. The germline CDR1 and CDR2 sequences are SGDLS and YYNGEE. CDR3 coding DNA: TGTGCCAGCAGCCCGGGACTAGCGGAAGAGACCCAGTACTTC. Translation: CASSPGLAEETQYF.

This clonotype came up many times. The rearrangement joins TRBV7-2 to TRBJ1-1; 7 positions match TRBD1. CDR1 is SGHTA, CDR2 FQGNSA, per germline. The CDR3 is 14 residues long. J gave up 4 bases and V 6 bases, and 8 bases lay outside the gene matches. The CDR3 DNA is TGTGCCAGCAGTCTTTTGGGACAGTCCACTGAAGCTTTCTTT. Its translation is CASSLLGQSTEAFF.

The sample holds many counts of this clonotype. The genes are TRBV29-1 and TRBJ1-1; D is perhaps TRBD1 (5 bases). Deletions cut 3 bases from V and 2 bases from J, with 16 bases between. In germline, CDR1 is SQVTM, CDR2 ANQGSEA. This CDR3 has 15 residues. CDR3 protein: CSVDGGGRTNTEAFF. The CDR3 nucleotides read TGCAGCGTTGACGGTGGGGGTCGTACAAACACTGAAGCTTTCTTT.

This clonotype appeared many times. The rearrangement links TRBV11-2 to TRBJ1-3, with a tentative D call TRBD1 (5 bases). This CDR3 has 13 residues. Germline values: CDR1 SGHAT, CDR2 FQNNGV. Trimming pared 6 bases from V and 4 bases from J, leaving 10 bases between. CDR3 loop: CASRRGVGNTIYF. In DNA, the CDR3 is TGTGCCAGCAGGAGAGGGGTCGGAAACACCATATATTTT.

This clonotype was detected many times. The chain carries TRBV2 and TRBJ2-3; TRBD2 matches 13 bases. The germline V gene encodes CDR1 SNHLY and CDR2 FYNNEI. J lost 3 bases, V lost 5 bases, and 11 bases had no gene match. The length of the CDR3 is 18 residues. In nucleotides, the CDR3 is TGTGCCAGCAGTCCCCGGACTAGCGGGAGTTTTTTAACAGATACGCAGTATTTT. Protein: CASSPRTSGSFLTDTQYF.